The T cell receptor beta chain described here comes from a study of technical replicates of blood from a few donors. This clone occurred once. Deletions cut 1 base from V and 5 bases from J, with 24 bases between. The CDR3 has 19 amino acids. Germline V gene sequence: CDR1 WSHSY, CDR2 SAAADI. Produced via immunoSEQ multiplex PCR; TCRdb's table is partial and in-frame only. The repertoire has 80,000 to 90,000 clones, roughly 94% of them found once; the top ten carry about 0.26%. V and J are TRBV10-2 and TRBJ1-5, with TRBD1 as a possible D gene (5 bases). The receptor was isolated from a human donor in good health. Input material: T cells isolated from PBMCs. The CDR3 DNA reads as TGCGCCAGCAGTGAGTTTGGCAGGGCGGGAGGATGGGAAGATCAGCCCCAGCATTTT. Encoded protein: CASSEFGRAGGWEDQPQHF.